This TCR beta chain was identified in a study of CD8 T cells in ankylosing spondylitis. Whole-study results and caveats: Clones linked to disease were reported to show significant enrichment in matched ankylosing spondylitis synovial fluid. It appeared that ankylosing spondylitis blood was characterized by a TCR beta motif of seven or eight highly homologous variants. Peripheral blood held disease-linked clones only at relatively low frequency, and these were CD8+.

CDR1 and CDR2 (germline): SQVTM, ANQGSEA. The CDR3 runs to 11 residues. Trimming shortened V by 5 bases and J by 7 bases, and 12 bases separated the two germline ends. This clonotype was seen more than once but under ten times. The antigen remains undetermined. The authors made TCR beta libraries by quantitative 5'-RACE with molecular barcodes. TCRdb fed the 5' RACE reads into MiXCR, producing one record per CDR3 protein. The sample lists 700,000 to 850,000 distinct CDR3 sequences; about an eighth were seen once. The specimen sequenced was blood, either unsorted or a sorted T cell fraction (not recorded which). The sequence derives from a male donor with ankylosing spondylitis. The rearrangement joins TRBV29-1 to TRBJ2-7; D is unclear. The CDR3 DNA reads as TGCAGCGTTTGGCACGGAGAGGAGCAGTACTTC. It translates to CSVWHGEEQYF.